The text below deals with one TCR beta chain. The CDR3 runs 15 residues. Per germline, CDR1 LNHDA and CDR2 SQIVND (reference sequence). V trimming: 4 bases; J trimming: 4 bases; junction bases outside the gene matches: 7. Sequencing was performed with immunoSEQ multiplex PCR; in TCRdb, only in-frame clones are kept and a portion is missing. Of approximately 140,000 clones detected, around 79% appear once; the ten largest clones hold roughly 3.6%. This entry comes from a study of blood T cell repertoires in COVID-19. Overall study: PBMCs, B-cell-depleted T cells, or T cells provided the cDNA or gDNA that made up the material.

This sequence originates from a man aged 55 to 70 with acute or convalescent COVID-19. Sequenced input: peripheral blood. The chain joins TRBV19 to TRBJ1-2; 9 bases are shared with TRBD1. In DNA, the CDR3 is TGTGCCAGTAGTACCTCCGGGACAGGGACCTATGGCTACACCTTC. This gives the protein CASSTSGTGTYGYTF.